Each of the 8 T cell receptor beta chains below was sequenced from the same sample in a study of T cell repertoires in cytomegalovirus infection. TCRdb re-derived calls from the reads in MiXCR, one entry per CDR3 protein. Among fewer than 550,000 distinct CDR3 sequences, 16% were seen once, and the ten largest hold roughly 25%. Sequenced sample: CD8+ T cells from PBMCs. The receptors were gathered from a human donor in good health (CMV status not recorded). Some clones in this sample may be carry-over from other donors' samples.

This clonotype came up many times. The chain couples TRBV12-3 or TRBV12-4 to TRBJ2-5; 7 bases line up with TRBD1. Trimming took 7 bases from V and 2 from J; bases not matched to a gene: 7. The CDR3 consists of 14 residues. CDR3 amino acids: CASKGGSPQETQYF. DNA for the CDR3: TGTGCCAGCAAAGGGGGCAGTCCTCAAGAGACCCAGTACTTC.

This clonotype was picked up many times. V and J are TRBV27 and TRBJ1-2; possible D gene TRBD1, 5 bases. The CDR3 spans 15 residues. Germline V gene lookup returns CDR1 MNHEY and CDR2 SMNVEV (reference sequence). V was shortened by 6 bases and J by 2 bases, with 16 bases between the two germline ends. CDR3 coding DNA: TGTGCCAGCAGCTCCGGGACGGATATCAACTATGGCTACACCTTC. Encoded protein: CASSSGTDINYGYTF.

Notes on this clonotype: With a much larger clone just one base away, this may be a read error. This chain links TRBV6-5 with TRBJ2-1; TRBD2 aligns across 8 bases. In germline, CDR1 is MNHEY, CDR2 SVGAGI. The CDR3 spans 17 residues. In nucleotides, the CDR3 is TGTGCCAGCAGTTACTCGACTAGCGCCACTCATTTGGATGATCAGTTCTTC. This codes for CASSYSTSATHLDDQFF.

This clonotype has more than one count but fewer than ten. The rearrangement joins TRBV20-1 to TRBJ1-4; the D gene is possibly TRBD1 (5 bases). Looked up from germline, CDR1 is DFQATT and CDR2 is SNEGSKA (reference sequence). V was cut by 0 bases and J by 3 bases, with 8 bases left in between. This CDR3 comprises 14 residues. As DNA, the CDR3 is TGCAGTGCTAGAGACAGGGAATCTAATGAAAAACTGTTTTTT. This translates into CSARDRESNEKLFF.

The CDR3 loop is CASGRGPDTQYF. CDR3 DNA: TGTGCTAGTGGTCGGGGCCCAGATACGCAGTATTTT. The chain employs TRBV12-5 and TRBJ2-3; tentatively, D is TRBD1 or TRBD2 (5 bases each). The CDR3 extends over 12 amino acids. Germline CDR1 reads LGHNT; CDR2 reads FRNRAP. V lost 5 bases and J 4 bases, leaving 7 bases between the germline ends.

This clonotype has a handful of counts. The gene calls are TRBV5-6 and TRBJ1-5, with TRBD1 matching 9 bases. After removal of 5 bases from V and 5 bases from J, the junction contained 8 bases not matched to a gene. Germline V gene lookup returns CDR1 SGHDT and CDR2 YYEEEE. The CDR3 runs 15 residues. Here the CDR3 reads CASRNRDRVDQPQHF. DNA of the CDR3: TGTGCCAGCAGGAACCGGGACAGGGTGGATCAGCCCCAGCATTTT.

The chain joins TRBV28 to TRBJ1-1; no clear D gene. There are 18 residues in the CDR3. V was cut by 7 bases and J by 0 bases, with 24 bases left in between. CDR1 is MDHEN and CDR2 is SYDVKM in the germline V gene. The CDR3 sequence: CASTRIGPEYRMNTEAFF. The CDR3 DNA is TGTGCCAGCACCAGGATAGGCCCAGAATACCGCATGAACACTGAAGCTTTCTTT.

The J gene is TRBJ1-5, the V gene TRBV27; perhaps TRBD1 as D (6 bases). From germline, CDR1 is MNHEY and CDR2 SMNVEV (reference sequence). The V end was cut by 6 bases, the J end by 1 base, with 19 bases between. The CDR3 contains 17 residues. The CDR3: CASRDGGATQSNQPQHF. The CDR3 nucleotides read TGTGCCAGCAGAGATGGGGGCGCGACACAGAGCAATCAGCCCCAGCATTTT.